The 24 T cell receptor beta chains in this list originate from one sample, sequenced in a study of blood T cell repertoires in COVID-19. This table comes from immunoSEQ multiplex PCR, and its TCRdb copy is limited to in-frame clones, with some not included. This table holds approximately 100,000 clones, 71% found once. What was sequenced was peripheral blood. The source of these receptors is a human donor with acute or convalescent COVID-19. The donor label of this sample is uncertain.

The rearrangement joins TRBV5-1 to TRBJ2-3; TRBD2 matches 8 bases. After removal of 0 bases from V and 1 base from J, the junction contained 1 base not matched to a gene. This CDR3 comprises 15 residues. Germline CDR1 reads SGHRS; CDR2 reads YFSETQ. CDR3 protein: CASSLGAGGTDTQYF. In DNA form, the CDR3 reads TGCGCCAGCAGCTTGGGAGCGGGGGGCACAGATACGCAGTATTTT. The full variable domain, rest sourced from reference TRBV5-1 and TRBJ2-3, is KAGVTQTPRYLIKTRGQQVTLSCSPISGHRSVSWYQQTPGQGLQFLFEYFSETQRNKGNFPGRFSGRQFSNSRSEMNVSTLELGDSALYLCASSLGAGGTDTQYFGPGTRLTVL.

The chain combines TRBV9 with TRBJ1-2; D call uncertain. The CDR3 is 13 amino acids. CDR1 is SGDLS, CDR2 YYNGEE, per germline. V lost 0 bases to trimming and J lost 2 bases, with 5 bases between them. This CDR3 is CASSVDMNYGYTF. CDR3 coding DNA: TGTGCCAGCAGCGTAGACATGAACTATGGCTACACCTTC.

This chain links TRBV3-1 (or the pseudogene TRBV3-2) with TRBJ2-1; 7 bases fit TRBD2. This CDR3 comprises 14 residues. Per the germline V gene, CDR1 is LGHDT and CDR2 is YNNKEL (reference sequence). The V gene end was trimmed by 2 bases and the J gene end by 8 bases; junction bases not matched to a gene: 6. The CDR3 coding sequence is TGTGCCAGCAGCCAACAGCGGGGCATCGATGAGCAGTTCTTC. This encodes CASSQQRGIDEQFF.

This chain joins TRBV6-5 and TRBJ2-5; unclear D gene. V was shortened by 4 bases and J by 0 bases, with 9 bases between the two germline ends. The CDR3 runs 14 residues. Germline CDR1 reads MNHEY; CDR2 reads SVGAGI. The DNA of the CDR3 is TGTGCCAGCAGTTCGACTGCGTACCAAGAGACCCAGTACTTC. Translation gives CASSSTAYQETQYF.

The gene calls are TRBV30 and TRBJ1-6; D is undetermined. This CDR3 is built from 16 residues. Between the trimmed V and J ends, which lost 3 bases and 0 bases, there was a span of 12 bases. Germline V gives CDR1 GTSNPN, CDR2 SVGIG (reference sequence). The CDR3 loop is CAWRGGSTSYNSPLHF. The CDR3 DNA sequence: TGTGCCTGGAGAGGAGGCAGTACCTCCTATAATTCACCCCTCCACTTT.

The chain employs TRBV10-2 and TRBJ1-5; D remains unclear. CDR3 length equals 13 residues. V was shortened by 5 bases and J by 4 bases, with 9 bases between the two germline ends. The V gene's germline CDR1 is WSHSY and CDR2 SAAADI. The DNA of the CDR3 is TGCGCCAGCAGTTTTACATCAAATCAGCCCCAGCATTTT. Amino acid sequence: CASSFTSNQPQHF.

This sequence joins TRBV15 and TRBJ1-2, with TRBD1 matching 9 bases. The CDR3 covers 15 residues. V gave up 1 base and J gave up 4 bases; unmatched junction bases: 4. Germline assignment: CDR1 LNHNV and CDR2 YYDKDF (reference sequence). The CDR3 DNA follows: TGTGCCACCAGCAGAGGAGACAGGGGGACCTATGGCTACACCTTC. Protein: CATSRGDRGTYGYTF.

This clone appeared once. The CDR3 sequence is CATSETPGQGDEKLFF. The CDR3 DNA follows: TGTGCCACCAGTGAAACCCCCGGACAGGGGGATGAAAAACTGTTTTTT. The chain is built from TRBV24-1 and TRBJ1-4; 10 bases are shared with TRBD1. CDR3 length equals 16 residues. The germline V gene encodes CDR1 KGHDR and CDR2 SFDVKD. V trimming: 4 bases; J trimming: 6 bases; junction bases outside the gene matches: 7.

This rearrangement joins TRBV24-1 to TRBJ1-4; D perhaps matches TRBD1 (6 bases). Per germline, CDR1 KGHDR and CDR2 SFDVKD. The CDR3 loop spans 15 amino acids. The germline V and J ends were trimmed by 4 bases and 5 bases, with 13 bases remaining between them. CDR3 nucleotides: TGTGCCACCAGTGAATCCGGCGGACAGAATGAAAAACTGTTTTTT. Amino acids: CATSESGGQNEKLFF.

The chain employs TRBV5-1 and TRBJ1-6, with D perhaps TRBD1 (5 bases). Germline loops: CDR1 SGHRS, CDR2 YFSETQ. The CDR3 consists of 13 residues. Trimming left V 4 bases short and J 8 bases short, with 10 bases between. The CDR3 bases are TGCGCCAGCAGCAAGGGGATCGATTCACCCCTCCACTTT. Its protein is CASSKGIDSPLHF. The variable domain in full, completed from reference TRBV5-1 and TRBJ1-6, reads KAGVTQTPRYLIKTRGQQVTLSCSPISGHRSVSWYQQTPGQGLQFLFEYFSETQRNKGNFPGRFSGRQFSNSRSEMNVSTLELGDSALYLCASSKGIDSPLHFGNGTRLTVT.

The chain joins TRBV27 to TRBJ2-1; 9 nucleotides line up with TRBD2. V lost 2 bases, J lost 9 bases, and 2 bases stayed unmatched. From germline, CDR1 is MNHEY and CDR2 SMNVEV (reference sequence). The CDR3 has 13 amino acids. DNA for the CDR3: TGTGCCAGCAGTTTAATTAGCGGGGGTGAGCAGTTCTTC. It is translated as CASSLISGGEQFF.

The chain has TRBV5-6 and TRBJ2-3; 14 nucleotides line up with TRBD2. With 2 bases clipped from V and 2 bases from J, the junction kept 4 bases outside the gene matches. The CDR3 is 17 amino acids. CDR1 is SGHDT and CDR2 is YYEEEE in the germline V gene. The CDR3 DNA follows: TGTGCCAGCAGCTTCGGACTAGCGGGGGGTAACACAGATACGCAGTATTTT. Protein product: CASSFGLAGGNTDTQYF.

This chain joins TRBV11-1 and TRBJ2-3, with no clear D. V lost 4 bases and J lost 0, with 11 bases in between. Germline CDR1 SGHAT, CDR2 FQDESV (reference sequence). The CDR3 runs 15 residues. The CDR3 here is CASSSSYSSTDTQYF. Here the CDR3 DNA reads TGTGCCAGCAGCTCGTCATATAGTAGCACAGATACGCAGTATTTT. Full variable domain (remainder filled in from reference TRBV11-1 and TRBJ2-3): EAEVAQSPRYKITEKSQAVAFWCDPISGHATLYWYRQILGQGPELLVQFQDESVVDDSQLPKDRFSAERLKGVDSTLKIQPAELGDSAMYLCASSSSYSSTDTQYFGPGTRLTVL.

V usage is TRBV3-1 (or the pseudogene TRBV3-2) and J usage is TRBJ2-1; TRBD2 matches at 12 bases. Germline CDR1 reads LGHDT; CDR2 reads YNNKEL (reference sequence). This CDR3 has 15 amino acids. J lost 7 bases, V lost 5 bases, and 6 bases had no gene match. This CDR3 is CASSTRLAGDNEQFF. CDR3 nucleotide sequence: TGTGCCAGCAGCACCCGACTAGCGGGGGATAATGAGCAGTTCTTC.

This rearrangement joins TRBV6-5 to TRBJ2-7; D is perhaps TRBD2 (6 bases). Germline CDR1 and CDR2: MNHEY and SVGAGI. Trimming removed 5 bases at V and 5 bases at J, with 16 bases between. This CDR3 comprises 14 residues. The chain's CDR3 is CASSRSGRIHEQYV. The CDR3 bases are TGTGCCAGCAGTAGGTCAGGGAGGATCCACGAGCAGTACGTC.

This CDR3 is CASSSGTYSYEQYF. Written as DNA, the CDR3 is TGTGCCAGCAGCTCCGGGACTTACTCCTACGAGCAGTACTTC. The V call is TRBV7-2, the J call TRBJ2-7; D is possibly TRBD2 (6 bases). CDR3 length: 14 amino acids. The V gene lost 4 bases and the J gene lost 0 bases, with 10 bases spanning the gap. Germline CDR1 reads SGHTA; CDR2 reads FQGNSA.

The chain combines TRBV9 with TRBJ2-3, with TRBD1 matching 8 bases. The germline V gene has CDR1 SGDLS and CDR2 YYNGEE. V shed 4 bases, J shed 4 bases, and the junction held 8 bases outside the gene matches. This CDR3 contains 15 residues. The DNA of the CDR3 is TGTGCCAGCAGCCCCCTGGGACAGGTTTCAGATACGCAGTATTTT. This sequence encodes CASSPLGQVSDTQYF. Variable domain in full (rest from reference TRBV9 and TRBJ2-3): DSGVTQTPKHLITATGQRVTLRCSPRSGDLSVYWYQQSLDQGLQFLIQYYNGEERAKGNILERFSAQQFPDLHSELNLSSLELGDSALYFCASSPLGQVSDTQYFGPGTRLTVL.

This chain links TRBV5-1 with TRBJ2-1, with 9 positions matching TRBD1. V lost 2 bases, J lost 3 bases, and 6 bases stayed unmatched. CDR1 is SGHRS and CDR2 is YFSETQ in the germline V gene. The CDR3 covers 16 residues. The CDR3 DNA reads TGCGCCAGCAGCTTCTGGCGGGACAGGGTCTACAATGAGCAGTTCTTC. It encodes CASSFWRDRVYNEQFF.

This clone was recorded a few times. This chain uses TRBV18 with TRBJ1-2; 7 bases are shared with TRBD1. CDR1 and CDR2 (germline): KGHSH, LQKENI. V dropped 2 bases and J dropped 4; count of bases not matched to a gene: 7. This CDR3 comprises 15 residues. CDR3 protein: CASSPSNRGGYGYTF. CDR3 in DNA: TGTGCCAGCTCACCATCAAACAGGGGCGGCTATGGCTACACCTTC.

The V call is TRBV11-2, the J call TRBJ1-5; D gene unclear. V was shortened by 4 bases and J by 0 bases, with 10 bases between the two germline ends. Germline V gives CDR1 SGHAT, CDR2 FQNNGV. This CDR3 spans 15 amino acids. In nucleotides, the CDR3 is TGTGCCAGCAGCTACAACAGTGATAGCAATCAGCCCCAGCATTTT. This translates into CASSYNSDSNQPQHF.

This clone occurred a few times. In DNA form, the CDR3 reads TGCAGTGCTAGTCCGGACAACTCTGGAAACACCATATATTTT. Translated, it gives CSASPDNSGNTIYF. V is TRBV20-1 and J is TRBJ1-3, with D tentatively TRBD1 (5 bases). Germline values: CDR1 DFQATT, CDR2 SNEGSKA (reference sequence). Trimming pared 3 bases from V and 0 bases from J, leaving 9 bases between. The CDR3 has 14 residues.

The chain couples TRBV7-9 to TRBJ2-1, with 8 bases matching TRBD2. This CDR3 has 16 residues. The V segment lost 5 bases and the J segment 7 bases; nucleotides outside the gene matches: 13. Per the germline V gene, CDR1 is SEHNR and CDR2 is FQNEAQ (reference sequence). As DNA, the CDR3 is TGTGCCAGCAGCCCTACCGGGACTAGTTCATGGAATGAGCAGTTCTTC. Its protein product is CASSPTGTSSWNEQFF. The entire variable domain, with the rest obtained from reference TRBV7-9 and TRBJ2-1, is as follows: DTGVSQNPRHKITKRGQNVTFRCDPISEHNRLYWYRQTLGQGPEFLTYFQNEAQLEKSRLLSDRFSAERPKGSFSTLEIQRTEQGDSAMYLCASSPTGTSSWNEQFFGPGTRLTVL.

CDR3 amino acids: CASSPSDSFYGYTF. For the CDR3, the DNA is TGTGCCAGCAGCCCGTCGGACAGCTTCTATGGCTACACCTTC. The rearrangement links TRBV7-9 to TRBJ1-2; a weak D match, TRBD1 (6 bases). The V gene's germline CDR1 is SEHNR and CDR2 FQNEAQ (reference sequence). V was clipped by 5 bases and J by 4 bases, with 14 bases between them. The CDR3 length is 14 residues. The variable domain in full, completed from reference TRBV7-9 and TRBJ1-2, reads DTGVSQNPRHKITKRGQNVTFRCDPISEHNRLYWYRQTLGQGPEFLTYFQNEAQLEKSRLLSDRFSAERPKGSFSTLEIQRTEQGDSAMYLCASSPSDSFYGYTFGSGTRLTVV.

V gene TRBV30 combines with J gene TRBJ1-4; the D is unclear. This CDR3 spans 12 amino acids. The ends were cut back, 8 bases at V and 6 bases at J, with 13 bases in the middle. Germline CDR1 is GTSNPN and CDR2 is SVGIG (reference sequence). The CDR3 reads CAIGGIYEKLFF. CDR3 coding DNA: TGTGCCATTGGAGGGATTTATGAAAAACTGTTTTTT.